This T cell receptor (beta chain) derives from a study of control samples from healthy donors and cancer patients. Clones were read by immunoSEQ multiplex PCR, and TCRdb kept only the in-frame ones, dropping some. The sample holds about 230,000 clones, approximately 80% seen once. Germline V lookup: CDR1 LNHNV, CDR2 YYDKDF (reference sequence). CDR3 length equals 14 residues. V was pared by 2 bases and J by 7 bases, with 12 bases between. Source material: PBMCs. The chain uses TRBV15 and TRBJ1-5; the D is unclear. The source is an older woman with lung cancer. CDR3: CATSRPDPHQPQHF. DNA of the CDR3: TGTGCCACCAGCAGACCCGACCCCCACCAGCCCCAGCATTTT.